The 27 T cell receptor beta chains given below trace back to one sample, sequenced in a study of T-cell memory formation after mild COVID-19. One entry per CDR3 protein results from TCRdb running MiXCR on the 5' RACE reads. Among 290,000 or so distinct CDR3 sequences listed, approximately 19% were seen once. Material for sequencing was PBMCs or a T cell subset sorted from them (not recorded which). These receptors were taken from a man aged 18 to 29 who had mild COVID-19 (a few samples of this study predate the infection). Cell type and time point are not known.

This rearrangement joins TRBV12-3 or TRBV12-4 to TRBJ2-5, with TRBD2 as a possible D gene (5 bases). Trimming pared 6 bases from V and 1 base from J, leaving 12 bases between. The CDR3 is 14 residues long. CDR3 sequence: CASSLRTFQETQYF. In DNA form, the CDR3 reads TGTGCCAGCAGCCTTCGGACTTTCCAAGAGACCCAGTACTTC.

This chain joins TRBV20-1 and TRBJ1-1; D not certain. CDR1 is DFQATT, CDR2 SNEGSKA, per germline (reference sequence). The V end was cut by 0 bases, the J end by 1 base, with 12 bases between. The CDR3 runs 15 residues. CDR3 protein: CSARDKGIWNTEAFF. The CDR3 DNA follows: TGCAGTGCTAGAGATAAGGGAATCTGGAACACTGAAGCTTTCTTT.

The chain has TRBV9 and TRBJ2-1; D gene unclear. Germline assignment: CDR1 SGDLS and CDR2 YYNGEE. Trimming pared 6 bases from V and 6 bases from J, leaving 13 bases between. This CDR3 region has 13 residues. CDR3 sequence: CASNMAGSNEQFF. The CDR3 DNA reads TGTGCCAGCAATATGGCCGGGTCCAATGAGCAGTTCTTC.

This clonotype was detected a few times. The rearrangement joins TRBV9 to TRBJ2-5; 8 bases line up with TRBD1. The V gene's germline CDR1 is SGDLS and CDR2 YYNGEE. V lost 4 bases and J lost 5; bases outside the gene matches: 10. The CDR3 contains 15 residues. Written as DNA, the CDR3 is TGTGCCAGCAGCTCCGGACAGGGTAGGAGGGAGACCCAGTACTTC. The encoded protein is CASSSGQGRRETQYF. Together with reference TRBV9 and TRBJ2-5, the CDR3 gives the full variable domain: DSGVTQTPKHLITATGQRVTLRCSPRSGDLSVYWYQQSLDQGLQFLIQYYNGEERAKGNILERFSAQQFPDLHSELNLSSLELGDSALYFCASSSGQGRRETQYFGPGTRLLVL.

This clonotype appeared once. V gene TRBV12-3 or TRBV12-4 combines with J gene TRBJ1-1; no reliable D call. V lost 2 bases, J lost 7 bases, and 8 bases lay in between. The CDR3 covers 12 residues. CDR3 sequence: CASSLWKIEAFF. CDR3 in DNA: TGTGCCAGCAGTTTATGGAAGATTGAAGCTTTCTTT.

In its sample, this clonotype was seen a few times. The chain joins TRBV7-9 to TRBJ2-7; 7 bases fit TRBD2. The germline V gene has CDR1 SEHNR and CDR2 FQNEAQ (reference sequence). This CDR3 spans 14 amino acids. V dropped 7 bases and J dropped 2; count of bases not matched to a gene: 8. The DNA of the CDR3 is TGTGCCAGCAAGCCATGGGAGGGAACCTACGAGCAGTACTTC. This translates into CASKPWEGTYEQYF.

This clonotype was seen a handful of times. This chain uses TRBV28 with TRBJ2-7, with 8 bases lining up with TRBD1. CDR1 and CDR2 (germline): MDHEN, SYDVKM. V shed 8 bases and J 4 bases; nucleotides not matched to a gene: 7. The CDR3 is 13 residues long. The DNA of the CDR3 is TGTGCCAGCGGACAGGGCCCTTTTTACGAGCAGTACGTC. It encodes CASGQGPFYEQYV.

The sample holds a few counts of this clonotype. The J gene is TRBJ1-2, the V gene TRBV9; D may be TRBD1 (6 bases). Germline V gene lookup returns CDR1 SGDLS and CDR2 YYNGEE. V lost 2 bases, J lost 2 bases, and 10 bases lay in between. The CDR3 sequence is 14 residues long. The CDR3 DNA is TGTGCCAGCAGCGTCGTGGGGGGCAACTATGGCTACACCTTC. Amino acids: CASSVVGGNYGYTF.

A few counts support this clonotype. The CDR3: CASSSAIGGGDGDTQYF. The CDR3 DNA follows: TGCGCCAGCAGCTCGGCCATCGGCGGGGGGGACGGAGATACGCAGTATTTT. The chain combines TRBV5-1 with TRBJ2-3, with 9 bases identical to TRBD2. V lost 3 bases and J lost 5; bases outside the gene matches: 13. The CDR3 consists of 17 residues. The germline gives CDR1 SGHRS, CDR2 YFSETQ.

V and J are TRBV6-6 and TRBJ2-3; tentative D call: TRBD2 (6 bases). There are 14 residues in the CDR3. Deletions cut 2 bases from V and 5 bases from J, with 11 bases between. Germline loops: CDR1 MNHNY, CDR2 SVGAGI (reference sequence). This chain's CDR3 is CASSYQTRGDTQYF. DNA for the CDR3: TGTGCCAGCAGTTACCAGACTAGGGGAGATACGCAGTATTTT.

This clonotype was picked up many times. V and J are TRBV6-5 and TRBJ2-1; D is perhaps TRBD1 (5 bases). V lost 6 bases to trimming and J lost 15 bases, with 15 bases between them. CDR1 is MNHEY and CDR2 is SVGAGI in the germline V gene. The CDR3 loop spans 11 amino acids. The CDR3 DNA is TGTGCCAGCAGAGCAGGGTCCGCGGTGTTCTTC. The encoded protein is CASRAGSAVFF.

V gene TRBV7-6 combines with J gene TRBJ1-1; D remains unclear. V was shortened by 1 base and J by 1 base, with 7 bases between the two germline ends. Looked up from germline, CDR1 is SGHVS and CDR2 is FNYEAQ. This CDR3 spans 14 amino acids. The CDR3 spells CASSLEAANTEAFF. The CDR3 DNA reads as TGTGCCAGCAGCTTAGAGGCCGCGAACACTGAAGCTTTCTTT.

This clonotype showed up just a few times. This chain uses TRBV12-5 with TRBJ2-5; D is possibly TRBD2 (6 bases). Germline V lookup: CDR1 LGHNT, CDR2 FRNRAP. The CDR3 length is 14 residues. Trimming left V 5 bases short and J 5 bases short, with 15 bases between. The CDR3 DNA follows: TGTGCTAGTGGTATCGGAGGGGCGGGCGAGACCCAGTACTTC. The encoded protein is CASGIGGAGETQYF.

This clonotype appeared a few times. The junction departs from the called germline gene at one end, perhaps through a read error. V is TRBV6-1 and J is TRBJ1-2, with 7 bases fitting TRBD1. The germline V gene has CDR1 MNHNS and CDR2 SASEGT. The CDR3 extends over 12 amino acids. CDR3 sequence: CASSVDRRVYRF. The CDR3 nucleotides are TGTGCCAGCAGTGTGGACAGGCGGGTTTACCGCTTC.

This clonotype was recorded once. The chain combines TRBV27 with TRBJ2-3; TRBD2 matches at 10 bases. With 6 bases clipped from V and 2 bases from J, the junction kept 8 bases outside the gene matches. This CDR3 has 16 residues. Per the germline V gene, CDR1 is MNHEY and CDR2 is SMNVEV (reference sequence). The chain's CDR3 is CASRRSGTSATDTQYF. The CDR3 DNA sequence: TGTGCCAGCAGACGATCCGGGACTAGCGCCACAGATACGCAGTATTTT.

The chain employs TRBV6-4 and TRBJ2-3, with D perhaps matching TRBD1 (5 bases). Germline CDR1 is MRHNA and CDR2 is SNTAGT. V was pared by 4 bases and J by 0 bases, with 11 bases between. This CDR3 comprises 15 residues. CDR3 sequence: CASSVLRQSTDTQYF. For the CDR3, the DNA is TGTGCCAGCAGTGTCCTACGACAGAGCACAGATACGCAGTATTTT.

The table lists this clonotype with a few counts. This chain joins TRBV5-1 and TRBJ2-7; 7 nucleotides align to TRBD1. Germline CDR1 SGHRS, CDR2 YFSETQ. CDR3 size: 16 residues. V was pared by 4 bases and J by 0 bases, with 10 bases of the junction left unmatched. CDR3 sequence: CASSPTMGQFSYEQYF. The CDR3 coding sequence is TGCGCCAGCAGCCCGACCATGGGACAGTTCTCCTACGAGCAGTACTTC.

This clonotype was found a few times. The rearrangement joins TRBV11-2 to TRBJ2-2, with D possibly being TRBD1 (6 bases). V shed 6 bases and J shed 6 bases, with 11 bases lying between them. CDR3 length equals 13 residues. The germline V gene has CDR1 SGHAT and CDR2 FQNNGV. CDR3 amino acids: CASRQQGAGELFF. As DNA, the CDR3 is TGTGCCAGCAGACAACAGGGAGCCGGGGAGCTGTTTTTT.

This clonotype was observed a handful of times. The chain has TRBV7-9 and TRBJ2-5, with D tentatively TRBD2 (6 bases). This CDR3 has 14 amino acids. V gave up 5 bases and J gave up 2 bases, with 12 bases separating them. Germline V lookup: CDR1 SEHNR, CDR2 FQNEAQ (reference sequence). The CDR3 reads CASSPAGQQETQYF. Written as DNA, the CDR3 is TGTGCCAGCAGCCCAGCGGGCCAACAAGAGACCCAGTACTTC.

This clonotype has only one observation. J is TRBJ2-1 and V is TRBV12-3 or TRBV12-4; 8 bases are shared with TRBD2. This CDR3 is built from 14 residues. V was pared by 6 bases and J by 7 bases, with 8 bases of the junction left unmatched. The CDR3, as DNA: TGTGCCAGCAGCCCTCGGGAGCGGGGGAATGAGCAGTTCTTC. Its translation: CASSPRERGNEQFF.

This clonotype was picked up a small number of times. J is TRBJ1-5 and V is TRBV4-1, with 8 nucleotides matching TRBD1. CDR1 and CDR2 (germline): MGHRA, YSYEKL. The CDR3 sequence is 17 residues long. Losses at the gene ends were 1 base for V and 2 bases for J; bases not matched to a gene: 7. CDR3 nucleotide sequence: TGCGCCAGCAGCCAAGTATCAGGGGGCGGCGGCAATCAGCCCCAGCATTTT. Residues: CASSQVSGGGGNQPQHF.

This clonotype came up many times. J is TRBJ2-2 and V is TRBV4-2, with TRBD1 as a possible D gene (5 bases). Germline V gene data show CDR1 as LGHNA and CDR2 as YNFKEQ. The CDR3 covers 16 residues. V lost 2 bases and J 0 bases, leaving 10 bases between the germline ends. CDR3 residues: CASSQLGAANTGELFF. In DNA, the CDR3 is TGTGCCAGCAGCCAACTTGGGGCCGCGAACACCGGGGAGCTGTTTTTT.

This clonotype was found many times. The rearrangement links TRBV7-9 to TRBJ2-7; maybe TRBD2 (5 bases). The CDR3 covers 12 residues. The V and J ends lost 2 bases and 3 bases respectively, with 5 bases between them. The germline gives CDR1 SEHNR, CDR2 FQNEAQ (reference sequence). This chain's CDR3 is CASSLSGYEQYV. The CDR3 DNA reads TGTGCCAGCAGCTTAAGCGGCTACGAGCAGTACGTC.

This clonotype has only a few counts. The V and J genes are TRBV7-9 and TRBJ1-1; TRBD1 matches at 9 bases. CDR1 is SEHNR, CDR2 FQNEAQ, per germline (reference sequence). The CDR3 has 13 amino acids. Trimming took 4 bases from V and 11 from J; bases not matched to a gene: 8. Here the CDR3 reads CASSSTGGLSAFF. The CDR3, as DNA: TGTGCCAGCAGCTCCACAGGGGGCTTAAGTGCTTTCTTT.

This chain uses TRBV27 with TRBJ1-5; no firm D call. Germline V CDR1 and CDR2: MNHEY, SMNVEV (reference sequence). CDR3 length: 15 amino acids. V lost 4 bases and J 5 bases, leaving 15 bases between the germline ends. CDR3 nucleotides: TGTGCCAGCAGTTCGGGGAGCGGTGCGGATCAGCCCCAGCATTTT. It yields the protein CASSSGSGADQPQHF.

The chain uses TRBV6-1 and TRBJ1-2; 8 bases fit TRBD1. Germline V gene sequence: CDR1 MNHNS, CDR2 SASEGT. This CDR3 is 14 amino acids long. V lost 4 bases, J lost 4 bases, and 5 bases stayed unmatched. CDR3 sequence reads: CASSGTGYLYGYTF. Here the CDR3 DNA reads TGTGCCAGCAGTGGGACAGGGTACCTCTATGGCTACACCTTC.

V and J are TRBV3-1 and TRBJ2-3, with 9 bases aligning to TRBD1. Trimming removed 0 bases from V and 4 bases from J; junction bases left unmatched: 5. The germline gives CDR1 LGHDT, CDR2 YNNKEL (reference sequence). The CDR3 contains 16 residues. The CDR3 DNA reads TGTGCCAGCAGCCAAGATCGGGACAGGGCCTCAGATACGCAGTATTTT. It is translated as CASSQDRDRASDTQYF.